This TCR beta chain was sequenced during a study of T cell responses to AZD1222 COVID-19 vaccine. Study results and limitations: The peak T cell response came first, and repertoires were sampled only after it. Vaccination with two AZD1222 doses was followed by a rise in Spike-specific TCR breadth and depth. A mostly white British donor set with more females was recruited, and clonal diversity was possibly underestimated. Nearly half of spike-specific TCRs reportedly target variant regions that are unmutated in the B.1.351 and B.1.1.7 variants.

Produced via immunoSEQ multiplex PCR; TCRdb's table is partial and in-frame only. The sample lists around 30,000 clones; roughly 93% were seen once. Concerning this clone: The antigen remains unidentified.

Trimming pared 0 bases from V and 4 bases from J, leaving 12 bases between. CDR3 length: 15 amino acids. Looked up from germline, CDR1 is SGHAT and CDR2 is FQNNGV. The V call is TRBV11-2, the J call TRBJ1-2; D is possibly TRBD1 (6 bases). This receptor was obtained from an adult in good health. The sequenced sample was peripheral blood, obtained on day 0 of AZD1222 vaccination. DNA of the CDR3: TGTGCCAGCAGCTTAGATCGGCAGGGGTTCTATGGCTACACCTTC. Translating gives CASSLDRQGFYGYTF. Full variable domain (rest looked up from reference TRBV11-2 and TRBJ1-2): EAGVAQSPRYKIIEKRQSVAFWCNPISGHATLYWYQQILGQGPKLLIQFQNNGVVDDSQLPKDRFSAERLKGVDSTLKIQPAKLEDSAVYLCASSLDRQGFYGYTFGSGTRLTVV.